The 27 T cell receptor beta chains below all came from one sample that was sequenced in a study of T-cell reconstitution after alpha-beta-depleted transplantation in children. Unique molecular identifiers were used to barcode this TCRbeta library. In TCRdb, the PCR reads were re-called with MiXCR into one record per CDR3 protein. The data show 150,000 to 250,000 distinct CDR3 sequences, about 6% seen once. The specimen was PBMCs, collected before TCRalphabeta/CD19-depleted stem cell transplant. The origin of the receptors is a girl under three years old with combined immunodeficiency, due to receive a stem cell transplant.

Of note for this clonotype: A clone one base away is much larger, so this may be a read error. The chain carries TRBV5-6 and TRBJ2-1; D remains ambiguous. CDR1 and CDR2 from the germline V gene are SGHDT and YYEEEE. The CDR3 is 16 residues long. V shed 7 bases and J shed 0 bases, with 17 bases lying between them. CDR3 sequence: CASGPFIVISYNEQFF. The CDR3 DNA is TGTGCCAGCGGCCCCTTTATAGTAATCTCCTACAATGAGCAGTTCTTC.

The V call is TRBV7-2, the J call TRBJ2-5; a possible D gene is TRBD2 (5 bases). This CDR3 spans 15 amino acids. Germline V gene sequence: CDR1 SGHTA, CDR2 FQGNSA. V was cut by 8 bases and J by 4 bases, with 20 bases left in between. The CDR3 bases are TGTGCCAGCCTTGTGGTAGCGAATATTTTAGAGACCCAGTACTTC. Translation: CASLVVANILETQYF.

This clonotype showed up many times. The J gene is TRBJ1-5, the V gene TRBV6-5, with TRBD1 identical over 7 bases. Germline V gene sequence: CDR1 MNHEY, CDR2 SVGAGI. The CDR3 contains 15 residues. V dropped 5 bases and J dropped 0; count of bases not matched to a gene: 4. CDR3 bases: TGTGCCAGCAGTCCGGAGGGGGCTAGCAATCAGCCCCAGCATTTT. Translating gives CASSPEGASNQPQHF.

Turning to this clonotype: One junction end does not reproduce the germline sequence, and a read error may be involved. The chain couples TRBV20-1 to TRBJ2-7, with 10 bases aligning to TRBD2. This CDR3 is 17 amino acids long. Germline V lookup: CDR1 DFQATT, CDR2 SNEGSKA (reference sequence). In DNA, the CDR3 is TGCTGTGCGACCTTCCTAGCGCTAGCGGGGGCCTCCTACGAGCAGTACTTC. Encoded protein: CCATFLALAGASYEQYF.

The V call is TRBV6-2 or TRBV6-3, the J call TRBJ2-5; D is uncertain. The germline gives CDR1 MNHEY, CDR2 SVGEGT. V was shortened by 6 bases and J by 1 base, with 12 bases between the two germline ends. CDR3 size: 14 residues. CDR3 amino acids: CASRYLETQETQYF. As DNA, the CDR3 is TGTGCCAGCAGGTACCTAGAAACCCAAGAGACCCAGTACTTC.

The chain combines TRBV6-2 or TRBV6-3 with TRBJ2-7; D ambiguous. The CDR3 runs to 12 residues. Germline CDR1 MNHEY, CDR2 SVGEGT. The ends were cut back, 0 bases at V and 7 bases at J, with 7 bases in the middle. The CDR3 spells CASSYSWAEQYF. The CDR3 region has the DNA TGTGCCAGCAGTTACTCCTGGGCGGAGCAGTACTTC.

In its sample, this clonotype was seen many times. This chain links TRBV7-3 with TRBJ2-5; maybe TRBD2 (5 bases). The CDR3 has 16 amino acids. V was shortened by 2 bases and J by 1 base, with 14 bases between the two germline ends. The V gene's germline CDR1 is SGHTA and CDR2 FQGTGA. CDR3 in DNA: TGTGCCAGCAGCTTAGGAGACGGAGGACTCCAAGAGACCCAGTACTTC. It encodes CASSLGDGGLQETQYF. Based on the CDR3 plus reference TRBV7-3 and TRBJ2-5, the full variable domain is GAGVSQTPSNKVTEKGKYVELRCDPISGHTALYWYRQSLGQGPEFLIYFQGTGAADDSGLPNDRFFAVRPEGSVSTLKIQRTERGDSAVYLCASSLGDGGLQETQYFGPGTRLLVL.

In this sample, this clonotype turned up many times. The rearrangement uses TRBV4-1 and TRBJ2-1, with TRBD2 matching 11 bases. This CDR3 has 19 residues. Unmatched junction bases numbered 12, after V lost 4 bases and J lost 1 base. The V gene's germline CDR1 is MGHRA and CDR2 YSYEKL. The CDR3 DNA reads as TGCGCCAGCAGCCCCCTGGGGCTAGCGGGGGGAAAATCCTACAATGAGCAGTTCTTC. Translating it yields CASSPLGLAGGKSYNEQFF.

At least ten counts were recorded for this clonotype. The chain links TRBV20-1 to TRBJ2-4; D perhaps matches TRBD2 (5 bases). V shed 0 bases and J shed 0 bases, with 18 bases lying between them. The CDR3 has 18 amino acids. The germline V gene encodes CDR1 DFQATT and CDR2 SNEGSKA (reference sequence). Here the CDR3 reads CSARDGGPGDLAKNIQYF. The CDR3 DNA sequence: TGCAGTGCTAGAGATGGCGGGCCAGGAGATCTAGCCAAAAACATTCAGTACTTC.

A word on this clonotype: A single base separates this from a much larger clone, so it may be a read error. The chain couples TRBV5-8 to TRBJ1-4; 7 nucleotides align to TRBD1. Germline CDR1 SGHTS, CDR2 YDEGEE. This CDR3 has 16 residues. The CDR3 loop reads CACRFDGTAFNEKLFF. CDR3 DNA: TGTGCCTGCAGATTTGATGGGACAGCCTTTAATGAAAAACTGTTTTTT.

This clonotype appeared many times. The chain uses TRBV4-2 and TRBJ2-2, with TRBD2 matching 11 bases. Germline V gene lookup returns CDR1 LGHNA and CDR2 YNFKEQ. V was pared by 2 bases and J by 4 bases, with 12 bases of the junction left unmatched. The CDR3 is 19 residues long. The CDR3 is CASSQLPLTSGDLTGELFF. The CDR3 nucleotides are TGTGCCAGCAGCCAACTCCCCCTGACTAGCGGGGACCTCACCGGGGAGCTGTTTTTT.

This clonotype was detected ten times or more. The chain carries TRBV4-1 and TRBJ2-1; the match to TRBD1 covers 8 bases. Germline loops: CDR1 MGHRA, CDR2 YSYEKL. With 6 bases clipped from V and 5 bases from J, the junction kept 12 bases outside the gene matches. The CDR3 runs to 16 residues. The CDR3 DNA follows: TGCGCCAGCAGTCCCTCCAGGGACAGGTTAAACAATGAGCAGTTCTTC. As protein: CASSPSRDRLNNEQFF.

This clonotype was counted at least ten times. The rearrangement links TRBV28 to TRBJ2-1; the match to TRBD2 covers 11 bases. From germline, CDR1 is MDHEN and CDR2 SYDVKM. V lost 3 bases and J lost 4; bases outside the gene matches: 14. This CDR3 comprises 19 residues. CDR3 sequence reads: CASSFLLAGGIGFYNEQFF. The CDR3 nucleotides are TGTGCCAGCAGTTTCCTTCTAGCGGGAGGTATCGGGTTTTACAATGAGCAGTTCTTC.

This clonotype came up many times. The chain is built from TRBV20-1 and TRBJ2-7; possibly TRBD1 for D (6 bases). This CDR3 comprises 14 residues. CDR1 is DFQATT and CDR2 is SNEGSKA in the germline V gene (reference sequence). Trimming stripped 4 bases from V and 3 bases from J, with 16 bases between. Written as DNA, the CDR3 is TGCAGTGCTACCGCGACCCAGGGGATCTACGAGCAGTACTTC. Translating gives CSATATQGIYEQYF.

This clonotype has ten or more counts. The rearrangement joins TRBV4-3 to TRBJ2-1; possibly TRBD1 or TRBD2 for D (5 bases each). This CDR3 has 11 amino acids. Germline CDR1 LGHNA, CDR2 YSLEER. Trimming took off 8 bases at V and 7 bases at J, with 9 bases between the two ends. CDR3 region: CASGTTNEQFF. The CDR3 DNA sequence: TGCGCCAGCGGGACCACAAATGAGCAGTTCTTC.

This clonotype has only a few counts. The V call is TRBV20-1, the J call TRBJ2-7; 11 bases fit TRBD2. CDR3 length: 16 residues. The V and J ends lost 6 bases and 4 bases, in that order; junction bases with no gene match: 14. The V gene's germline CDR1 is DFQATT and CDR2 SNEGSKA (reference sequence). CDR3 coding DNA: TGCAGTGCCACTCCCGTTAGCGGGAGGGCCCTTTACGAGCAGTACTTC. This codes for CSATPVSGRALYEQYF.

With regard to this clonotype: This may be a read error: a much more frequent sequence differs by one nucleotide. The chain's CDR3 is CASSTGDLFKQYF. The CDR3 DNA follows: TGTGCCAGCAGCACAGGGGACCTCTTTAAGCAGTACTTC. The chain is built from TRBV7-9 and TRBJ2-7, with 7 bases matching TRBD1. Germline V gene data show CDR1 as SEHNR and CDR2 as FQNEAQ (reference sequence). The CDR3 sequence is 13 residues long. Trimming removed 5 bases from V and 8 bases from J; junction bases left unmatched: 9.

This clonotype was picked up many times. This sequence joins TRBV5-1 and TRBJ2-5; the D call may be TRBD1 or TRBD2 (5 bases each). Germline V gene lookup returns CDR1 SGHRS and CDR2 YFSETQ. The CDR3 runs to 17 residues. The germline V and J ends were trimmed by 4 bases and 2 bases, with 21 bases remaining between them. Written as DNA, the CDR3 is TGCGCCAGCAGCATCTACATCGGGGCAGGCCCGCAAGAGACCCAGTACTTC. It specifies CASSIYIGAGPQETQYF.

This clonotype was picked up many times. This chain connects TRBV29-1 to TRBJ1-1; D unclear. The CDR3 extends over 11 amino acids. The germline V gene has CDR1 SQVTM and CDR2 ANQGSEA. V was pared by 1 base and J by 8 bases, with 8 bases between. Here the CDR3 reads CSVEGAGEAFF. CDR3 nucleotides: TGCAGCGTTGAAGGGGCAGGCGAAGCTTTCTTT. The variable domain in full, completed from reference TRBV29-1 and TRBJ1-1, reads SAVISQKPSRDICQRGTSLTIQCQVDSQVTMMFWYRQQPGQSLTLIATANQGSEATYESGFVIDKFPISRPNLTFSTLTVSNMSPEDSSIYLCSVEGAGEAFFGQGTRLTVV.

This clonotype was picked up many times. The CDR3: CASRLRTWDNEQFF. CDR3 coding DNA: TGTGCCAGCAGGTTGAGGACTTGGGACAATGAGCAGTTCTTC. This chain links TRBV2 with TRBJ2-1, with D possibly matching TRBD2 (5 bases). Germline CDR1 SNHLY, CDR2 FYNNEI. The CDR3 spans 14 residues. V was clipped by 6 bases and J by 5 bases, with 14 bases between them.

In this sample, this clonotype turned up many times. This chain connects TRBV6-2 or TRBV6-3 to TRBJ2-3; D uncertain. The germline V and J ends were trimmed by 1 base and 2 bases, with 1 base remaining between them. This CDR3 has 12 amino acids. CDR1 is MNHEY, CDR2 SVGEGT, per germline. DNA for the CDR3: TGTGCCAGCAGTTACTTCACAGATACGCAGTATTTT. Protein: CASSYFTDTQYF.

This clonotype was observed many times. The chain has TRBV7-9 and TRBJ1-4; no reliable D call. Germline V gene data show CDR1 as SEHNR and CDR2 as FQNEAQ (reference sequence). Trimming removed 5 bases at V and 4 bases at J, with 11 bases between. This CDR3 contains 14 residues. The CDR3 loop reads CASSPGWDNEKLFF. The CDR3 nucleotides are TGTGCCAGCAGCCCTGGTTGGGATAATGAAAAACTGTTTTTT.

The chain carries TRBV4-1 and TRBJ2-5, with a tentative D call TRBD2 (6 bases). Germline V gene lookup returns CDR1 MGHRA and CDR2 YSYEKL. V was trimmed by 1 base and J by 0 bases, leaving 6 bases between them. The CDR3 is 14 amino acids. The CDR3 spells CASSQVADQETQYF. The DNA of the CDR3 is TGCGCCAGCAGCCAAGTAGCGGACCAAGAGACCCAGTACTTC.

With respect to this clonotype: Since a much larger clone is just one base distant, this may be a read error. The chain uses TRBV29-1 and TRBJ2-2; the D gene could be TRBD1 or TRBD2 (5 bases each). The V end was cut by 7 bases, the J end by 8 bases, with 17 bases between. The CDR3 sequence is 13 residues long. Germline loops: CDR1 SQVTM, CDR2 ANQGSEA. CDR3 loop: CSARDGSLGELFF. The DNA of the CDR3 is TGCAGCGCCCGGGACGGGTCTCTAGGGGAGCTGTTTTTT.

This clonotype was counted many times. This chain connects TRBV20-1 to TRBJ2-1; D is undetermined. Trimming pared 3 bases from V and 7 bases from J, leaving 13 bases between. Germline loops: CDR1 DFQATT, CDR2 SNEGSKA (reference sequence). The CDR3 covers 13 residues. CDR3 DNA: TGCAGTGCTAGCGGCGGTGCCGGGAATGAGCAGTTCTTC. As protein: CSASGGAGNEQFF.

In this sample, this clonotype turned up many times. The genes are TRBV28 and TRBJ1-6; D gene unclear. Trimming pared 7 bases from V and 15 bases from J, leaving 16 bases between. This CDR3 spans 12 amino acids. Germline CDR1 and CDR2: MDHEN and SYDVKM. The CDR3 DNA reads TGTGCCAGCACCCCCCCGACCGGACTCCTCCACTTT. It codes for CASTPPTGLLHF.

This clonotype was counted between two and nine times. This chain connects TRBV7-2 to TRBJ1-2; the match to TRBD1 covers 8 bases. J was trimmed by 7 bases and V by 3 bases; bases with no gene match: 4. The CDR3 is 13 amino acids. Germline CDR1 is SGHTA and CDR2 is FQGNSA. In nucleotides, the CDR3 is TGTGCCAGCAGCTTGCAGGGGGCGCGTGGCTACACCTTC. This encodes CASSLQGARGYTF.